These T cell receptor beta chains were read from a single sample in a study of shared clonotypes between healthy human individuals. Assay: immunoSEQ multiplex PCR; the TCRdb copy retains only in-frame clones and omits some. Of approximately 980,000 clones listed, around 80% were seen once; the top ten hold about 1.5%. The material sequenced was memory CD4+ T cells sorted from blood. Every receptor here comes from a young man in good health. CDR3s include the opening cysteine and the closing phenylalanine or tryptophan. The D gene is left open where the match is weak. Size is omitted from some rows. Given values are once, few, many or a class for expanded clones.

TRBV5-1	TRBJ1-4	.	.	CASSRNAQGAGEKLFF	TGCGCCAGCAGCAGGAACGCGCAGGGTGCTGGCGAAAAACTGTTTTTT
TRBV5-1	TRBJ2-3	.	.	CASRPIITDTQYF	TGCGCCAGCAGGCCTATCATCACAGATACGCAGTATTTT
TRBV27	TRBJ1-4	.	TRBD1	CASSRRGQNEKLFF	TGTGCCAGCAGCCGCAGGGGGCAGAATGAAAAACTGTTTTTT
TRBV25-1	TRBJ1-6	.	.	CASSIGSGDNSPLHF	TGTGCCAGCAGTATTGGGAGTGGGGATAATTCACCCCTCCACTTT
TRBV25-1	TRBJ1-5	.	.	CASSLPQGPSNQPQHF	TGTGCCAGCAGCCTCCCCCAGGGGCCCAGCAATCAGCCCCAGCATTTT
TRBV4-1	TRBJ1-5	.	.	CASSLSPNQPQHF	TGCGCCAGCAGCCTCTCACCCAATCAGCCCCAGCATTTT
TRBV5-1	TRBJ2-1	.	.	CASSLALTAYNEQFF	TGCGCCAGCAGCTTGGCGCTGACAGCCTACAATGAGCAGTTCTTC
TRBV5-6	TRBJ1-5	few	.	CASSFSGQPQHF	TGTGCCAGCAGCTTTTCAGGGCAGCCCCAGCATTTT
TRBV28	TRBJ1-4	.	.	CASSLAGVIGGNEKLFF	TGTGCCAGCAGTTTAGCAGGGGTGATAGGGGGTAATGAAAAACTGTTTTTT
TRBV10-3	TRBJ2-1	.	.	CAISESLGVNEQFF	TGTGCCATCAGTGAGTCTTTAGGGGTCAATGAGCAGTTCTTC
TRBV20-1	TRBJ2-1	few	.	CSATNGGPQFF	TGCAGTGCTACCAACGGGGGGCCCCAGTTCTTC
TRBV29-1	TRBJ1-1	.	.	CSGRNTEAFF	TGCAGCGGCAGGAACACTGAAGCTTTCTTT
TRBV5-1	TRBJ1-6	.	TRBD1	CASSLEGQTNSPLHF	TGCGCCAGCAGCTTGGAGGGACAGACTAATTCACCCCTCCACTTT
TRBV25-1	TRBJ1-3	.	.	CASREQGSGNTIYF	TGTGCCAGCAGGGAACAGGGTTCTGGAAACACCATATATTTT
TRBV15	TRBJ2-7	few	.	CATSRDRNRQYF	TGTGCCACCAGCAGAGATAGGAATCGGCAGTACTTC
TRBV28	TRBJ2-1	once	TRBD1	CASSLAPGTGTGRQFF	TGTGCCAGCAGTTTAGCCCCCGGGACAGGGACTGGTAGGCAGTTCTTC
TRBV28	TRBJ2-7	.	TRBD1	CASSSYRQGSYEQYF	TGTGCCAGCAGTTCCTATCGACAGGGGAGCTACGAGCAGTACTTC
TRBV15	TRBJ2-1	.	TRBD1	CATSRLGTGGYNEQFF	TGTGCCACCAGCAGGCTCGGGACAGGGGGGTACAATGAGCAGTTCTTC
TRBV5-4	TRBJ2-7	once	.	CASSRDRGEQYF	TGTGCCAGCAGCCGAGACCGTGGCGAGCAGTACTTC
TRBV18	TRBJ2-5	.	.	CASSPPTAYPRETQYF	TGTGCCAGCTCACCACCTACCGCGTACCCCCGAGAGACCCAGTACTTC
TRBV27	TRBJ1-6	once	.	CASSLSSGASWSPLHF	TGTGCCAGCAGTTTAAGCTCCGGGGCCTCTTGGTCACCCCTCCACTTT
TRBV9	TRBJ2-2	.	.	CASSPRLGNTGELFF	TGTGCCAGCAGCCCTCGACTAGGGAACACCGGGGAGCTGTTTTTT
TRBV18	TRBJ2-7	.	.	CASSLESYEQYF	TGTGCCAGCTCCCTGGAATCTTACGAGCAGTACTTC
TRBV19	TRBJ1-5	.	.	CASSRDGPSQPQHF	TGTGCCAGTAGTAGGGACGGTCCTAGCCAGCCCCAGCATTTT
TRBV30	TRBJ2-7	.	.	CAWNAANKGREQYF	TGTGCCTGGAACGCAGCTAACAAGGGTCGCGAGCAGTACTTC
TRBV30	TRBJ1-4	few	.	CAWSAGATNEKLFF	TGTGCCTGGAGCGCCGGAGCAACTAATGAAAAACTGTTTTTT
TRBV28	TRBJ2-7	.	TRBD1	CASSQRQGYDKQYF	TGTGCCAGCAGTCAACGACAGGGGTACGACAAGCAGTACTTC
TRBV6-5	TRBJ1-4	.	.	CASSYRVREKLFF	TGTGCCAGCAGTTACAGGGTACGAGAAAAACTGTTTTTT
TRBV7-9	TRBJ2-7	few	.	CASSWGGSSYEQYF	TGTGCCAGCAGCTGGGGCGGTTCGTCCTACGAGCAGTACTTC
TRBV5-1	TRBJ2-3	.	TRBD1	CASSFLPTGTYTQYF	TGCGCCAGCAGCTTTCTGCCGACAGGGACCTATACGCAGTATTTT
TRBV15	TRBJ1-2	.	TRBD1	CATSRGEGGVQGYTF	TGTGCCACCAGCAGAGGTGAAGGGGGCGTCCAAGGCTACACCTTC
TRBV6-5	TRBJ2-7	.	.	CASSYGSQGSPYEQYF	TGTGCCAGCAGTTACGGGTCGCAGGGGTCCCCCTACGAGCAGTACTTC
TRBV5-1	TRBJ2-5	.	.	CASSYSGPQETQYF	TGCGCCAGCAGTTATTCGGGACCTCAAGAGACCCAGTACTTC
TRBV6-1	TRBJ1-2	.	.	CASSAPITGNTF	TGTGCCAGCAGTGCCCCCATAACAGGCAACACCTTC
TRBV30	TRBJ1-4	.	.	CACWVNEKLFF	TGTGCCTGCTGGGTAAATGAAAAACTGTTTTTT
TRBV29-1	TRBJ1-4	.	TRBD1	CSVAGQGNEKLFF	TGCAGCGTTGCGGGACAGGGTAATGAAAAACTGTTTTTT
TRBV7-5	TRBJ1-5	.	.	CARSLAGTGGDSNQPQHF	TGTGCCAGAAGCTTAGCTGGGACAGGGGGCGATAGCAATCAGCCCCAGCATTTT
TRBV6-1	TRBJ1-1	.	.	CASKGRNTEAFF	TGTGCCAGCAAGGGACGGAACACTGAAGCTTTCTTT
TRBV5-5	TRBJ1-2	.	.	CASSWAIRGYGYTF	TGTGCCAGCAGCTGGGCTATAAGAGGGTATGGCTACACCTTC
TRBV10-3	TRBJ2-7	.	.	CAIGQGTYEQYF	TGTGCCATCGGCCAGGGGACCTACGAGCAGTACTTC
TRBV5-4	TRBJ1-2	.	.	CASSSRNTNYGYTF	TGTGCCAGCAGCTCCCGAAATACGAACTATGGCTACACCTTC
TRBV28	TRBJ2-3	.	.	CASSFGGVGTDTQYF	TGTGCCAGCAGTTTCGGGGGCGTCGGCACAGATACGCAGTATTTT
TRBV7-8	TRBJ1-6	.	.	CAGRGGEASPLHF	TGTGCCGGGCGGGGAGGGGAAGCTTCACCCCTCCACTTT
TRBV5-1	TRBJ2-7	.	TRBD1	CASSFSGGPYEQYF	TGCGCCAGCAGCTTCTCAGGGGGCCCCTACGAGCAGTACTTC
TRBV13	TRBJ1-6	.	TRBD1	CASSFTNLGQNNSPLHF	TGTGCCAGCAGCTTCACAAACTTGGGACAGAATAATTCACCCCTCCACTTT
TRBV9	TRBJ2-1	.	TRBD1	CASSVRDRGTNEQFF	TGTGCCAGCAGCGTACGGGACAGGGGTACCAATGAGCAGTTCTTC
TRBV5-6	TRBJ2-4	.	TRBD1	CASSSQGVGWNIQYF	TGTGCCAGCAGCTCCCAGGGGGTGGGATGGAACATTCAGTACTTC
TRBV5-1	TRBJ2-1	.	.	CASSPGGAQRNEQFF	TGCGCCAGCAGCCCTGGGGGGGCTCAGCGCAATGAGCAGTTCTTC
TRBV2	TRBJ1-4	.	.	CASSLESSTNEKLFF	TGTGCCAGCAGTCTCGAGTCGTCAACTAATGAAAAACTGTTTTTT
TRBV7-9	TRBJ1-2	.	TRBD1	CASSFYGGTGSYGYTF	TGTGCCAGCAGCTTTTACGGTGGGACAGGTTCCTATGGCTACACCTTC
TRBV11-2	TRBJ1-2	.	.	CASSLDSHSRYGYTF	TGTGCCAGCAGCTTAGATTCCCACAGCCGCTATGGCTACACCTTC
TRBV6-1	TRBJ2-6	few	.	CANSPGANVLTF	TGTGCCAATTCACCTGGGGCCAACGTCCTGACTTTC
TRBV7-9	TRBJ1-5	once	TRBD1	CASSLGQNQPQHF	TGTGCCAGCAGCCTGGGACAGAATCAGCCCCAGCATTTT
TRBV6-6	TRBJ2-7	.	TRBD2	CASRRLAGLYEQYF	TGTGCCAGCAGGCGACTAGCGGGCCTCTACGAGCAGTACTTC
TRBV30	TRBJ1-2	.	.	CAWSVRAGVGNTF	TGTGCCTGGAGTGTACGGGCAGGGGTTGGGAACACCTTC
TRBV6-1	TRBJ2-1	.	TRBD2	CASSEKRGQVQFF	TGTGCCAGCAGTGAAAAGCGGGGTCAGGTGCAGTTCTTC
TRBV5-1	TRBJ1-3	.	.	CASSLGGENSGNTIYF	TGCGCCAGCAGCTTGGGAGGGGAGAACTCTGGAAACACCATATATTTT
TRBV5-4	TRBJ1-2	once	TRBD1	CASSLAPGQGAYGYTF	TGTGCCAGCAGCTTGGCCCCGGGACAGGGGGCTTACGGCTACACCTTC
TRBV27	TRBJ2-1	.	TRBD2	CASSFRLAGVYNEQFF	TGTGCCAGCAGTTTCAGACTAGCGGGAGTATACAATGAGCAGTTCTTC